This entry lists 9 T cell receptor beta chains sequenced from one sample in a study of T cell changes during pregnancy in multiple sclerosis. Data came from immunoSEQ multiplex PCR; TCRdb stores just in-frame clones and leaves some out. Of approximately 92,000 clones listed, over 80% are singletons. The sample consisted of peripheral blood, taken in the first trimester of pregnancy. The receptors originated from a female donor with multiple sclerosis, enrolled in a pregnancy study.

The count of this clone is one. J is TRBJ2-7 and V is TRBV7-2; TRBD2 aligns across 8 bases. The CDR3 loop spans 16 amino acids. V lost 3 bases, J lost 5 bases, and 12 bases stayed unmatched. Germline assignment: CDR1 SGHTA and CDR2 FQGNSA. The CDR3 coding sequence is TGTGCCAGCAGCTTCCATTCGGGGGGGGTGGGGAACGAGCAGTACTTC. Translation gives CASSFHSGGVGNEQYF.

This chain uses TRBV7-8 with TRBJ1-4; D might be TRBD1 (6 bases). The length of the CDR3 is 15 residues. Germline loops: CDR1 SGHVS, CDR2 FQNEAQ. V lost 0 bases to trimming and J lost 1 base, with 6 bases between them. The CDR3 coding sequence is TGTGCCAGCAGCTTAGCAGGGGGAACTAATGAAAAACTGTTTTTT. The encoded protein is CASSLAGGTNEKLFF. The whole variable domain, filled in from reference TRBV7-8 and TRBJ1-4, reads GAGVSQSPRYKVAKRGQDVALRCDPISGHVSLFWYQQALGQGPEFLTYFQNEAQLDKSGLPSDRFFAERPEGSVSTLKIQRTQQEDSAVYLCASSLAGGTNEKLFFGSGTQLSVL.

The chain links TRBV5-6 to TRBJ2-1; D call uncertain. The V and J ends lost 5 bases and 3 bases respectively, with 9 bases between them. The CDR3 spans 13 residues. Germline CDR1 reads SGHDT; CDR2 reads YYEEEE. The CDR3 spells CASSYIDYNEQFF. CDR3 bases: TGTGCCAGCAGTTATATAGACTACAATGAGCAGTTCTTC.

V is TRBV29-1 and J is TRBJ1-2; TRBD1 matches at 12 bases. This CDR3 comprises 17 residues. Trimming cost V 7 bases and J 5 bases; bases outside gene matches: 17. The germline V gene has CDR1 SQVTM and CDR2 ANQGSEA. For the CDR3, the DNA is TGCAGCGCTAGCACTGCCCCGGGACAGGGGGCGAGGTATGGCTACACCTTC. Its translation is CSASTAPGQGARYGYTF.

This clone was found once. V and J are TRBV28 and TRBJ2-7; D possibly corresponds to TRBD2 (5 bases). V was pared by 8 bases and J by 6 bases, with 20 bases between. The CDR3 extends over 14 amino acids. The germline gives CDR1 MDHEN, CDR2 SYDVKM. CDR3 region: CASGEGVEPGEQYF. As DNA, the CDR3 is TGTGCCAGCGGAGAGGGAGTAGAACCGGGCGAGCAGTACTTC. The full variable domain, completed using reference TRBV28 and TRBJ2-7, is DVKVTQSSRYLVKRTGEKVFLECVQDMDHENMFWYRQDPGLGLRLIYFSYDVKMKEKGDIPEGYSVSREKKERFSLILESASTNQTSMYLCASGEGVEPGEQYFGPGTRLTVT.

The chain combines TRBV9 with TRBJ2-2, with D unclear. The V end was cut by 4 bases, the J end by 3 bases, with 7 bases between. The germline gives CDR1 SGDLS, CDR2 YYNGEE. This CDR3 comprises 13 residues. Here the CDR3 reads CASSTHDTGELFF. The DNA for the CDR3 is TGTGCCAGCAGCACTCACGACACCGGGGAGCTGTTTTTT.

The rearrangement joins TRBV5-1 to TRBJ1-1; D perhaps matches TRBD1 (6 bases). The CDR3 is 13 residues long. The germline CDR1 and CDR2 sequences are SGHRS and YFSETQ. Trimming pared 5 bases from V and 5 bases from J, leaving 13 bases between. CDR3 sequence: CASSLTGRTEAFF. For the CDR3, the DNA is TGCGCCAGCAGTCTTACAGGGAGAACTGAAGCTTTCTTT.

The chain links TRBV7-9 to TRBJ1-4; TRBD1 might be the D (6 bases). There are 16 residues in the CDR3. V dropped 5 bases and J dropped 0 bases, with 13 bases sitting between them. In germline, CDR1 is SEHNR, CDR2 FQNEAQ (reference sequence). Written as DNA, the CDR3 is TGTGCCAGCAGCCCGGGACAAGTGGCAACTAATGAAAAACTGTTTTTT. Amino acids: CASSPGQVATNEKLFF.

The chain carries TRBV5-4 and TRBJ2-1, with 12 bases fitting TRBD2. Germline CDR1 and CDR2: SGHNT and YYREEE (reference sequence). CDR3 length equals 15 residues. Losses at the gene ends were 5 bases for V and 4 bases for J; bases not matched to a gene: 4. CDR3 DNA: TGTGCCAGCAGTCCGGGACTAGCGGGTTACAATGAGCAGTTCTTC. This encodes CASSPGLAGYNEQFF.